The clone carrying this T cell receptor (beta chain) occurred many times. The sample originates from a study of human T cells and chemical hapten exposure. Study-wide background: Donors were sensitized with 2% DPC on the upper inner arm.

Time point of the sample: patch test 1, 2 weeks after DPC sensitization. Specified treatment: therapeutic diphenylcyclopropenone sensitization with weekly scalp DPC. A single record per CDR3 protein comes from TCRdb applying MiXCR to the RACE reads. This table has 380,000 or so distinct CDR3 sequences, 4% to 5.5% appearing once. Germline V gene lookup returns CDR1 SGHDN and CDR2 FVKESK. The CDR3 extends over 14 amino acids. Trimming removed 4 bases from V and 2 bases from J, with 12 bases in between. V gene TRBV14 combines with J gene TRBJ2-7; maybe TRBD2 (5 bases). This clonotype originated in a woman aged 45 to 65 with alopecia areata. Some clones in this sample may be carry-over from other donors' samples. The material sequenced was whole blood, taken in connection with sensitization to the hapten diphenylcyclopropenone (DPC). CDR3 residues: CASSRNDGTYEQYF. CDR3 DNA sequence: TGTGCCAGCAGCCGAAATGACGGGACCTACGAGCAGTACTTC.